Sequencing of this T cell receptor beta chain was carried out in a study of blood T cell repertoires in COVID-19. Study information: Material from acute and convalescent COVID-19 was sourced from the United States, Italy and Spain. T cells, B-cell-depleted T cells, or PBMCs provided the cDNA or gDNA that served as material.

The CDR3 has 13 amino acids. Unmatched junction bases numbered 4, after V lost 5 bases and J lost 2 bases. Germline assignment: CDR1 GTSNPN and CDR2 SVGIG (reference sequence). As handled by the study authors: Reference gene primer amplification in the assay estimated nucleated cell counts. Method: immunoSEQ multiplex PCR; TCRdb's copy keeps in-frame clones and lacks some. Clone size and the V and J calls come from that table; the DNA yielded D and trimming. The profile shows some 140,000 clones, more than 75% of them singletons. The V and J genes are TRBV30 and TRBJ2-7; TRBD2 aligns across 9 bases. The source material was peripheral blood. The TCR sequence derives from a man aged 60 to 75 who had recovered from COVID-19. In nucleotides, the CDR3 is TGTGCCTGGTCGGGACTAGCACCCTACGAGCAGTACTTC. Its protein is CAWSGLAPYEQYF.